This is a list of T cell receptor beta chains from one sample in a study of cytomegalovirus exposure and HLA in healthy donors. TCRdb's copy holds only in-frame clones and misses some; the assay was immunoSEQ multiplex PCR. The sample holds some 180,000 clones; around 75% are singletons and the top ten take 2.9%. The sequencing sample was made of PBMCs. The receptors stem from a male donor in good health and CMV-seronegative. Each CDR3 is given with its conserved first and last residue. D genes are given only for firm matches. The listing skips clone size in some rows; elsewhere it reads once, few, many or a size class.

CASSRSGSTDTQYF,TGTGCCAGCAGCCGTAGCGGGAGTACAGATACGCAGTATTTT,TRBV7-2,TRBJ2-3,TRBD2,-
CASSVGTSGYEQYF,TGTGCCAGCAGCGTAGGAACTAGCGGTTACGAGCAGTACTTC,TRBV9,TRBJ2-7,TRBD2,-
CASREPGQGFQNTEAFF,TGCGCCAGCAGGGAACCGGGACAGGGGTTCCAGAACACTGAAGCTTTCTTT,TRBV5-1,TRBJ1-1,TRBD1,-
CASSPGTAGINEKLFF,TGCGCCAGCAGCCCGGGGACAGCAGGGATTAATGAAAAACTGTTTTTT,TRBV5-1,TRBJ1-4,TRBD1,few
CASARDRVNQPQHF,TGCGCCAGCGCCCGGGACAGAGTCAATCAGCCCCAGCATTTT,TRBV10-2,TRBJ1-5,TRBD1,once
CASSFDSNEQFF,TGTGCCAGCAGCTTCGACTCCAATGAGCAGTTCTTC,TRBV7-3,TRBJ2-1,-,-
CASSSSGSSYEQYF,TGCGCCAGCAGCTCGAGCGGGAGCTCCTACGAGCAGTACTTC,TRBV5-1,TRBJ2-7,TRBD2,-
CASSISGEFYEQYF,TGTGCCAGTAGTATAAGCGGGGAGTTCTACGAGCAGTACTTC,TRBV19,TRBJ2-7,TRBD2,-
CASSVPPNTEAFF,TGTGCCTCCTCCGTCCCTCCGAACACTGAAGCTTTCTTT,TRBV28,TRBJ1-1,-,-
CASSYWTDNYNSPLHF,TGTGCCAGCAGTTATTGGACAGACAACTATAATTCACCCCTCCACTTT,TRBV6-5,TRBJ1-6,-,-
CAWSVQTGGGYTF,TGTGCCTGGAGTGTACAGACAGGAGGTGGCTACACCTTC,TRBV30,TRBJ1-2,-,once
CASNPRGREYEQYF,TGTGCCAGCAACCCCAGGGGGCGCGAATACGAGCAGTACTTC,TRBV6-6,TRBJ2-7,TRBD1,-
CASSLRDRGNQPQHF,TGTGCCAGCAGCCTCCGGGACAGGGGTAATCAGCCCCAGCATTTT,TRBV6-5,TRBJ1-5,TRBD1,-
CASSIGQEYNEQFF,TGCGCCAGCAGCATAGGACAGGAGTACAATGAGCAGTTCTTC,TRBV5-1,TRBJ2-1,TRBD1,-
CASSYAETGSRNEQFF,TGTGCCAGCAGTTACGCTGAAACAGGGTCGCGCAATGAGCAGTTCTTC,TRBV6-5,TRBJ2-1,-,-
CASSLGMTSAQETQYF,TGTGCCAGCAGCTTAGGGATGACTAGCGCACAAGAGACCCAGTACTTC,TRBV11-3,TRBJ2-5,TRBD2,few
CASSGRPDDQPQHF,TGTGCCAGCAGTGGGAGGCCAGATGATCAGCCCCAGCATTTT,TRBV6-1,TRBJ1-5,-,-
CASRGGKTEQYF,TGTGCCAGCAGAGGCGGGAAAACCGAGCAGTACTTC,TRBV6-5,TRBJ2-7,-,-
CASSPGLAGSGANVLTF,TGTGCCAGCTCACCTGGACTAGCGGGGTCTGGGGCCAACGTCCTGACTTTC,TRBV18,TRBJ2-6,TRBD2,few
CASSLSSTSKHTQYF,TGTGCCAGCAGTTTATCCTCTACTAGCAAACATACGCAGTATTTT,TRBV27,TRBJ2-3,-,-
CASSPSVDTEAFF,TGTGCCAGCTCACCATCGGTGGACACTGAAGCTTTCTTT,TRBV18,TRBJ1-1,-,-
CASRRQGAGYGYTF,TGTGCCAGCAGAAGACAGGGGGCGGGCTATGGCTACACCTTC,TRBV6-1,TRBJ1-2,TRBD1,-
CASSQGLSSGNTIYF,TGTGCCAGCAGCCAGGGGTTGAGCTCTGGAAACACCATATATTTT,TRBV9,TRBJ1-3,-,few
CASSSFGSPLHF,TGTGCCAGCAGTTCCTTCGGGTCACCCCTCCACTTT,TRBV6-6,TRBJ1-6,-,-
CASSRISSYNEQFF,TGCGCCAGCAGCCGTATTAGCTCCTACAATGAGCAGTTCTTC,TRBV4-3,TRBJ2-1,-,-
CASSLRGTGVYGYTF,TGCGCCAGCAGCTTGCGCGGGACAGGGGTGTATGGCTACACCTTC,TRBV5-1,TRBJ1-2,TRBD1,-
CASRPTSSEQFF,TGTGCCAGCAGACCTACCTCCTCAGAGCAGTTCTTC,TRBV6-5,TRBJ2-1,-,-
CASSLHGMNTEAFF,TGTGCCAGCAGCTTGCACGGTATGAACACTGAAGCTTTCTTT,TRBV5-4,TRBJ1-1,-,few
CASSGPGSPNEKLFF,TGTGCCAGCAGTGGGCCGGGATCGCCTAATGAAAAACTGTTTTTT,TRBV6-1,TRBJ1-4,-,-
CASGSDLIAKNIQYF,TGTGCCAGCGGTTCCGACTTGATAGCCAAAAACATTCAGTACTTC,TRBV2,TRBJ2-4,-,-
CASSLSHRDFYEQYF,TGCGCCAGCAGCCTATCGCATCGGGACTTTTACGAGCAGTACTTC,TRBV4-3,TRBJ2-7,-,-
CASSTLISQDMHTEAFF,TGTGCCAGTAGTACCCTCATATCGCAGGATATGCACACTGAAGCTTTCTTT,TRBV19,TRBJ1-1,-,-
CASSLGRWQGEGYTF,TGTGCCAGCAGCTTAGGTCGCTGGCAGGGGGAAGGCTACACCTTC,TRBV11-2,TRBJ1-2,TRBD1,-
CASSLFISYNSPLHF,TGTGCCAGCAGTTTGTTCATCTCCTATAATTCACCCCTCCACTTT,TRBV27,TRBJ1-6,-,-
CASSQRVGRTEYEQYF,TGTGCCAGCAGTCAGAGGGTCGGGCGCACTGAATACGAGCAGTACTTC,TRBV27,TRBJ2-7,-,few
CASMNPGLQYF,TGTGCCAGCATGAACCCGGGACTCCAGTACTTC,TRBV2,TRBJ2-5,-,-
CASGTSSYNSPLHF,TGTGCGTCGGGGACTAGCTCCTATAATTCACCCCTCCACTTT,TRBV6-5,TRBJ1-6,-,few
CASSLYVRDTQYF,TGTGCCAGCAGCTTGTACGTGAGAGATACGCAGTATTTT,TRBV7-3,TRBJ2-3,-,few
CSVFGTGTNYGYTF,TGCAGCGTTTTCGGGACAGGGACTAACTATGGCTACACCTTC,TRBV29-1,TRBJ1-2,TRBD1,-
CASSQEQEGEQFF,TGCGCCAGCAGCCAAGAGCAGGAAGGTGAGCAGTTCTTC,TRBV4-3,TRBJ2-1,-,-
CASAGTSGGPETQYF,TGTGCCAGTGCCGGGACTAGCGGGGGGCCAGAGACCCAGTACTTC,TRBV19,TRBJ2-5,TRBD2,-
CAWSVLQGNQPQHF,TGTGCCTGGAGTGTTCTGCAGGGCAATCAGCCCCAGCATTTT,TRBV30,TRBJ1-5,-,few
CAWRGSGRPYNEQFF,TGTGCCTGGAGGGGTAGCGGGAGGCCCTACAATGAGCAGTTCTTC,TRBV30,TRBJ2-1,TRBD2,-
CAWSGDRVGYTF,TGTGCCTGGAGTGGGGACAGGGTAGGCTACACCTTC,TRBV30,TRBJ1-2,TRBD1,-
CASSLIPTNTGELFF,TGCGCCAGCAGCTTGATCCCTACGAACACCGGGGAGCTGTTTTTT,TRBV5-1,TRBJ2-2,-,-
CASSRMLAGGYNEQFF,TGTGCCAGCAGCCGTATGCTAGCGGGAGGGTACAATGAGCAGTTCTTC,TRBV5-6,TRBJ2-1,TRBD2,-
CASSRDSYQPQHF,TGTGCCAGCTCCAGGGACAGCTATCAGCCCCAGCATTTT,TRBV6-5,TRBJ1-5,TRBD1,-
CASGPPDEQFF,TGTGCCAGCGGCCCTCCCGATGAGCAGTTCTTC,TRBV2,TRBJ2-1,-,-